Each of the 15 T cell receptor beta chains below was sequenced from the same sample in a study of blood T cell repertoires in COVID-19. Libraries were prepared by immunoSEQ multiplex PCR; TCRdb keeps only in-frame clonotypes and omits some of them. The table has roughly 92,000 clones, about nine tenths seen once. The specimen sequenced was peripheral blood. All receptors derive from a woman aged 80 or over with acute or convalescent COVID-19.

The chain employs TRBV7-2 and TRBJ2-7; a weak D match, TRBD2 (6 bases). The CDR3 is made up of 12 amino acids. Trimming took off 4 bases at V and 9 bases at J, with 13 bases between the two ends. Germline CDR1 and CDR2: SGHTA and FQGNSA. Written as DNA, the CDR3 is TGTGCCAGCAGCTCTGATGCGCGGGGGCAGTACTTC. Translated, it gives CASSSDARGQYF.

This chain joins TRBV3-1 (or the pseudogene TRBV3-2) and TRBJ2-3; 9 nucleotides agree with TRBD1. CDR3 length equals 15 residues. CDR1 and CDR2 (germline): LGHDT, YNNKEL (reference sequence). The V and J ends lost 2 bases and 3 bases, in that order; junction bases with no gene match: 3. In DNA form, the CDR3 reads TGTGCCAGCAGCCAACCGGGACAGGGAACAGATACGCAGTATTTT. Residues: CASSQPGQGTDTQYF.

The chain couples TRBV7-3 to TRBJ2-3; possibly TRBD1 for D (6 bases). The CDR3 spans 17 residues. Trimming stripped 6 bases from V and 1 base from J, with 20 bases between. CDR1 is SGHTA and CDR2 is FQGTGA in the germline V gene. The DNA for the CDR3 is TGTGCCAGCAGTCCAACGCAGGGGCTCAGGGGCACAGATACGCAGTATTTT. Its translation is CASSPTQGLRGTDTQYF.

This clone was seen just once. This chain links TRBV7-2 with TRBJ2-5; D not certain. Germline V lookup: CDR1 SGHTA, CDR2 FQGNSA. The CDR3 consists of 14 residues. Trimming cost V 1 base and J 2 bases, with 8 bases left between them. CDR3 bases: TGTGCCAGCAGCTTAGTTGGCGGACAAGAGACCCAGTACTTC. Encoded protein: CASSLVGGQETQYF.

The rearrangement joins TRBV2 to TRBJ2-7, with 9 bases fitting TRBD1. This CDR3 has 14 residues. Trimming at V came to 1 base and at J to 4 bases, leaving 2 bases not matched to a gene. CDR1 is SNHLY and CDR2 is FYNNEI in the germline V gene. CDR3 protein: CASSEGGQGYEQYF. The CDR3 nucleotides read TGTGCCAGCAGTGAAGGGGGACAGGGATACGAGCAGTACTTC.

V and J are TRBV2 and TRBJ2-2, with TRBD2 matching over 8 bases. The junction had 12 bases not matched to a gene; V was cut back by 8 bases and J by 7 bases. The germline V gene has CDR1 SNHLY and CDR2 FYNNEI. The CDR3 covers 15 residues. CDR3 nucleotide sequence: TGTGCCAGCTGTTATTGCTCGGGGGGGTTCGGGGAGCTGTTTTTT. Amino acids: CASCYCSGGFGELFF.

DNA of the CDR3: TGTGCCAGCACTTTGGGACTAGCGGGGGGGACAGATACGCAGTATTTT. It translates to CASTLGLAGGTDTQYF. This chain links TRBV2 with TRBJ2-3; 16 bases fit TRBD2. Trimming cost V 7 bases and J 3 bases; bases outside gene matches: 4. The CDR3 has 16 residues. Germline loops: CDR1 SNHLY, CDR2 FYNNEI.

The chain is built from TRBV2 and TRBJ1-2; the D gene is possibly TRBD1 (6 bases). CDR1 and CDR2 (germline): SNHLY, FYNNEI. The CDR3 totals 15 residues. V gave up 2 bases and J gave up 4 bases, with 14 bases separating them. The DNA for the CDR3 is TGTGCCAGCAGTGAAAACCTTTGGGGGCCCTATGGCTACACCTTC. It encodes CASSENLWGPYGYTF.

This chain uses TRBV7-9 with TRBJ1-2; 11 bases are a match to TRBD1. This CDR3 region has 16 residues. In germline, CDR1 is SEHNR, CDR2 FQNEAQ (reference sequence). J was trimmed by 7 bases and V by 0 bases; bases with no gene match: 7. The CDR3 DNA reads TGTGCCAGCAGCTTAGCCCCCCGGACAGGGGGCTTTGGCTACACCTTC. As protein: CASSLAPRTGGFGYTF.

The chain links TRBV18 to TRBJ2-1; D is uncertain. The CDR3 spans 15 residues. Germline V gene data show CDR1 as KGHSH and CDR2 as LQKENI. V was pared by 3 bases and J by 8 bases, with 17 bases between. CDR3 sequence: CASSPRSPKRDEQFF. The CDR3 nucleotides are TGTGCCAGCTCACCCCGGTCCCCAAAGCGAGATGAGCAGTTCTTC. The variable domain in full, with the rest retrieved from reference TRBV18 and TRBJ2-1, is NAGVMQNPRHLVRRRGQEARLRCSPMKGHSHVYWYRQLPEEGLKFMVYLQKENIIDESGMPKERFSAEFPKEGPSILRIQQVVRGDSAAYFCASSPRSPKRDEQFFGPGTRLTVL.

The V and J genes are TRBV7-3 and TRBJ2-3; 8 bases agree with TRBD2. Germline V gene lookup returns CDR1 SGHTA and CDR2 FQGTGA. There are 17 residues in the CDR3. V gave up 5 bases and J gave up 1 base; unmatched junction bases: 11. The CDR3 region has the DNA TGTGCCAGCAGCCTGAGGGCGGGGGGTATCGGCACAGATACGCAGTATTTT. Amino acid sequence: CASSLRAGGIGTDTQYF.

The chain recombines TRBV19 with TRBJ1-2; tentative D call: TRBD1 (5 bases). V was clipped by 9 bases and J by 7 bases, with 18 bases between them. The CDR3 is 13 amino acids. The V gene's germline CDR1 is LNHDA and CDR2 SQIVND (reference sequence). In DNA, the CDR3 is TGTGCCAGCAGGGACTTCTCAGGGTCTGGCTACACCTTC. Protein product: CASRDFSGSGYTF.

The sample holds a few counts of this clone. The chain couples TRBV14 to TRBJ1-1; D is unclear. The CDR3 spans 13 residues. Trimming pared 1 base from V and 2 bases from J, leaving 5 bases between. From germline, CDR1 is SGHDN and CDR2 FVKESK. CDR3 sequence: CASSQVKNTEAFF. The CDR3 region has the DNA TGTGCCAGCAGCCAAGTAAAAAACACTGAAGCTTTCTTT.

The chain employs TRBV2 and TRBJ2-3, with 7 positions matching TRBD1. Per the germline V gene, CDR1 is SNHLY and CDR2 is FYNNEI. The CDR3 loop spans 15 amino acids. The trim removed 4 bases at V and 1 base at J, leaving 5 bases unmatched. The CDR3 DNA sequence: TGTGCCAGCAGTGCAGACAGGGACCGCACAGATACGCAGTATTTT. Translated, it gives CASSADRDRTDTQYF.

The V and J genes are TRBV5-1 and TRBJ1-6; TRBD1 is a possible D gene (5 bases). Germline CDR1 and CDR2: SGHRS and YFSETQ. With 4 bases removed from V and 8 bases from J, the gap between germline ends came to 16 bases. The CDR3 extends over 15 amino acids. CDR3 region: CASSLGTRIDSPLHF. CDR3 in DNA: TGCGCCAGCAGCCTCGGGACTCGAATTGATTCACCCCTCCACTTT. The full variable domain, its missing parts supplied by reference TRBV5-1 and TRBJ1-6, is KAGVTQTPRYLIKTRGQQVTLSCSPISGHRSVSWYQQTPGQGLQFLFEYFSETQRNKGNFPGRFSGRQFSNSRSEMNVSTLELGDSALYLCASSLGTRIDSPLHFGNGTRLTVT.